Each of the 5 T cell receptor beta chains below was sequenced from the same sample in a study of blood T cell repertoires in COVID-19. Generated by immunoSEQ multiplex PCR, the TCRdb table keeps only in-frame clones and is missing some. The sample carries 50,000 to 55,000 clones, 70% to 85% recorded once. The sample consisted of peripheral blood. These receptors were collected from a human donor in a cohort sampled during active COVID-19.

This chain joins TRBV24-1 and TRBJ2-3, with no clear D. The CDR3 loop spans 13 amino acids. Between the trimmed V and J ends, which lost 0 bases and 4 bases, there was a span of 4 bases. The V gene's germline CDR1 is KGHDR and CDR2 SFDVKD. In nucleotides, the CDR3 is TGTGCCACCAGTGATTTGTTAGCAGATACGCAGTATTTT. Translated, it gives CATSDLLADTQYF.

The chain combines TRBV12-5 with TRBJ2-1; 7 nucleotides line up with TRBD1. This CDR3 contains 14 residues. V gave up 1 base and J gave up 4 bases; unmatched junction bases: 1. Germline V lookup: CDR1 LGHNT, CDR2 FRNRAP. This CDR3 reads CASGLDRGYNEQFF. DNA of the CDR3: TGTGCTAGTGGTTTGGACAGGGGTTACAATGAGCAGTTCTTC. Full variable domain (rest looked up from reference TRBV12-5 and TRBJ2-1): DARVTQTPRHKVTEMGQEVTMRCQPILGHNTVFWYRQTMMQGLELLAYFRNRAPLDDSGMPKDRFSAEMPDATLATLKIQPSEPRDSAVYFCASGLDRGYNEQFFGPGTRLTVL.

The V call is TRBV12-5, the J call TRBJ1-1; D remains unclear. Germline CDR1 reads LGHNT; CDR2 reads FRNRAP. This CDR3 has 17 residues. Trimming took 3 bases from V and 6 from J, leaving 23 bases between them. The CDR3 sequence is CASGFVSPDGSRAEAFF. The CDR3 nucleotides read TGTGCTAGTGGTTTTGTGTCGCCAGACGGTTCTCGGGCTGAAGCTTTCTTT.

This chain links TRBV11-1 with TRBJ2-7, with D maybe TRBD2 (6 bases). The CDR3 has 15 amino acids. Germline lookup yields CDR1 SGHAT and CDR2 FQDESV (reference sequence). Deletions cut 2 bases from V and 0 bases from J, with 11 bases between. The CDR3 sequence: CASSLNRGSSYEQYF. The DNA of the CDR3 is TGTGCCAGCAGCTTAAACCGGGGGAGCTCCTACGAGCAGTACTTC.

The chain couples TRBV19 to TRBJ2-1; 8 bases are shared with TRBD2. The CDR3 consists of 14 residues. Germline CDR1 and CDR2: LNHDA and SQIVND (reference sequence). V trimming: 3 bases; J trimming: 15 bases; junction bases outside the gene matches: 13. The CDR3: CASSMDGSGTEAFF. The CDR3 DNA reads as TGTGCCAGTAGTATGGATGGTAGCGGGACCGAGGCGTTCTTC.